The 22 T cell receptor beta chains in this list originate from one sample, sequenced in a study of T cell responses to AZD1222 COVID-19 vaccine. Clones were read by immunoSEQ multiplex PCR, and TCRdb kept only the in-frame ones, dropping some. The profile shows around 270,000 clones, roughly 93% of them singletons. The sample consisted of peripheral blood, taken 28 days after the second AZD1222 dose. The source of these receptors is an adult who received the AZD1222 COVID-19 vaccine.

CDR3 region: CSVGVRANYGYTF. In DNA, the CDR3 is TGCAGCGTTGGAGTCAGAGCTAACTATGGCTACACCTTC. The chain recombines TRBV29-1 with TRBJ1-2; the D is unclear. The ends were cut back, 4 bases at V and 0 bases at J, with 9 bases in the middle. Germline V gene sequence: CDR1 SQVTM, CDR2 ANQGSEA. This CDR3 contains 13 residues.

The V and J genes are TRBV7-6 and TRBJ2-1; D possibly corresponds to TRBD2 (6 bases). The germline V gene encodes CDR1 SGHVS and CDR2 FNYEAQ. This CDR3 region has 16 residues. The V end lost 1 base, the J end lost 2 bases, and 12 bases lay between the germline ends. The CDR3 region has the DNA TGTGCCAGCAGCTTAGTGGCGGGGCAAACCTACAATGAGCAGTTCTTC. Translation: CASSLVAGQTYNEQFF. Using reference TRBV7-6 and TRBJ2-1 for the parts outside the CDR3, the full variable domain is GAGVSQSPRYKVTKRGQDVALRCDPISGHVSLYWYRQALGQGPEFLTYFNYEAQQDKSGLPNDRFSAERPEGSISTLTIQRTEQRDSAMYRCASSLVAGQTYNEQFFGPGTRLTVL.

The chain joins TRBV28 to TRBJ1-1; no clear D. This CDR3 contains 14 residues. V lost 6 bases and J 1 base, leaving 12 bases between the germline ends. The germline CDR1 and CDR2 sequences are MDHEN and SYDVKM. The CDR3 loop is CASSMWRTNTEAFF. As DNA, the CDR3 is TGTGCCAGCAGCATGTGGCGGACGAACACTGAAGCTTTCTTT.

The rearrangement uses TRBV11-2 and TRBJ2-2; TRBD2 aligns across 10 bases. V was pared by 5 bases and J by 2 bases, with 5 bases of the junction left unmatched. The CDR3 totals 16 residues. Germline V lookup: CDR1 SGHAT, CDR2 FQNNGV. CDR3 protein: CASSPRTSGNTGELFF. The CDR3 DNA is TGTGCCAGCAGCCCCAGGACTAGCGGAAACACCGGGGAGCTGTTTTTT.

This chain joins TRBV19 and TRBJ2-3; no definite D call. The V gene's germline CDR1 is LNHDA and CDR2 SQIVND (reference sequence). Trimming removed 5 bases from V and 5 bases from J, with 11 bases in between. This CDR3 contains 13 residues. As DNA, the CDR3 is TGTGCCAGTAGTGCGACCTGGGGAGATACGCAGTATTTT. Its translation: CASSATWGDTQYF. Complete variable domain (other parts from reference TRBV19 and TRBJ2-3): DGGITQSPKYLFRKEGQNVTLSCEQNLNHDAMYWYRQDPGQGLRLIYYSQIVNDFQKGDIAEGYSVSREKKESFPLTVTSAQKNPTAFYLCASSATWGDTQYFGPGTRLTVL.

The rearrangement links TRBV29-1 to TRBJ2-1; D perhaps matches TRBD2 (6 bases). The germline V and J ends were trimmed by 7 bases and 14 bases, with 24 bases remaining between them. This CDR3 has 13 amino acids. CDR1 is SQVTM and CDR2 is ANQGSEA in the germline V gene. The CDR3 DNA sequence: TGCAGCGCGGGGGATTTCCCCAGCCCAGCGGAGTTCTTC. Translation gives CSAGDFPSPAEFF.

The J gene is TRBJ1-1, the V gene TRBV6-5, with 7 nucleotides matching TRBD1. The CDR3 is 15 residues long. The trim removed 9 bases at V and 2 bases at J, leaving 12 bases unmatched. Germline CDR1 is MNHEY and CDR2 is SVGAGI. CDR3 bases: TGTGCCAGTAATTACTACAGGGGAGCAAACACTGAAGCTTTCTTT. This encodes CASNYYRGANTEAFF.

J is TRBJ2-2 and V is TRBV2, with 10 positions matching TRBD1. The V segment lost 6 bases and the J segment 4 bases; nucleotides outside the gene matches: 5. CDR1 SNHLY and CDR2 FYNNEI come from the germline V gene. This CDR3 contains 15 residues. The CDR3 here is CASRRQGALTGELFF. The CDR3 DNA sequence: TGTGCCAGCAGGAGACAGGGGGCGCTCACCGGGGAGCTGTTTTTT.

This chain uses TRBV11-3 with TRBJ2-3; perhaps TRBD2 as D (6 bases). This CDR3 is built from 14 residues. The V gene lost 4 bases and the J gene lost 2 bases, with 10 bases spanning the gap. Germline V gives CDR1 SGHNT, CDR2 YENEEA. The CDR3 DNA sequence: TGTGCCAGCAGCTCCGCGGGGAACACAGATACGCAGTATTTT. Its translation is CASSSAGNTDTQYF.

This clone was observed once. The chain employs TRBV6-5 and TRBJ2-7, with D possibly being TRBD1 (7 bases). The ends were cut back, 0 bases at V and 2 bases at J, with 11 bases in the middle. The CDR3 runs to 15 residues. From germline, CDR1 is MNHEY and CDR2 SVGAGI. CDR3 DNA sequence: TGTGCCAGCAGTTACTCGGCCAGGGGGGCCTACGAGCAGTACTTC. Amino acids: CASSYSARGAYEQYF.

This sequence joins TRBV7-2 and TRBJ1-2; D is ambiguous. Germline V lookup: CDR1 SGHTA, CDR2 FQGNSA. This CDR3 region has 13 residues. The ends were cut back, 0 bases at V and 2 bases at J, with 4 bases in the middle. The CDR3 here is CASSLAQNYGYTF. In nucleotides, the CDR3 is TGTGCCAGCAGCTTAGCTCAGAACTATGGCTACACCTTC.

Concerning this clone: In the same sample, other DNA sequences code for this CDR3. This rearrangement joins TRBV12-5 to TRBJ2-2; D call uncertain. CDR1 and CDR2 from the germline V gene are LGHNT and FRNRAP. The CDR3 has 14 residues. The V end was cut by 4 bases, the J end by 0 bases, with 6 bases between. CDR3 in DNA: TGTGCTAGTGGTTCGGGCGCGAACACCGGGGAGCTGTTTTTT. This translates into CASGSGANTGELFF.

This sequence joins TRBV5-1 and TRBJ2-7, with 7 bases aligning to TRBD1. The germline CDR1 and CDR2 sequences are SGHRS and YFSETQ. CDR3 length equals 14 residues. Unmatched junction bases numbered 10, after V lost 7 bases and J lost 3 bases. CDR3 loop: CASYTGTAYYEQYF. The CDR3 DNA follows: TGCGCCAGCTATACCGGGACAGCCTACTACGAGCAGTACTTC.

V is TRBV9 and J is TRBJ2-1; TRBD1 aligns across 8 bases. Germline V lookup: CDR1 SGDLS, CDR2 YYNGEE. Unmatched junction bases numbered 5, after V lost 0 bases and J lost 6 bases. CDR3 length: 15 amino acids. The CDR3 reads CASSVGQGFANEQFF. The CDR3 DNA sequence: TGTGCCAGCAGCGTAGGACAGGGGTTCGCCAATGAGCAGTTCTTC.

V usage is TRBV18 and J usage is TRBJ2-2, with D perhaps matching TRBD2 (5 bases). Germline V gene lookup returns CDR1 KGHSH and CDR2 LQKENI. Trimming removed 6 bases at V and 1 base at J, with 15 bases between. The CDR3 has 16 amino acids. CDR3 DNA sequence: TGTGCCAGCTCCCGCCGGACTGGTCGGAACACCGGGGAGCTGTTTTTT. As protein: CASSRRTGRNTGELFF.

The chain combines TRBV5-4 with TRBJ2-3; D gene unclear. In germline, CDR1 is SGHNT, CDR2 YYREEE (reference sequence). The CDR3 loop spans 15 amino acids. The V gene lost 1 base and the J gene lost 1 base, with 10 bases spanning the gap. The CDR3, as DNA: TGTGCCAGCAGCTTGACCCTTCCCGGCACAGATACGCAGTATTTT. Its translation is CASSLTLPGTDTQYF.

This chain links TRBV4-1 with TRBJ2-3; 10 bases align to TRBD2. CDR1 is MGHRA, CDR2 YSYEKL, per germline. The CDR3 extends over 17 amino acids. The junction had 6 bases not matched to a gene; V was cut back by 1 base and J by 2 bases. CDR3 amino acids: CASSQGGAGGPTDTQYF. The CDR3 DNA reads TGCGCCAGCAGCCAAGGGGGAGCGGGAGGGCCCACAGATACGCAGTATTTT.

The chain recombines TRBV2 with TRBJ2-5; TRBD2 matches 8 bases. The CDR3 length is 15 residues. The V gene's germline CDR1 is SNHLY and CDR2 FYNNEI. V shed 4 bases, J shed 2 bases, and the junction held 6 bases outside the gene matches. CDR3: CASSGGSGAQETQYF. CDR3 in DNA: TGTGCCAGCAGTGGTGGTAGCGGGGCACAAGAGACCCAGTACTTC. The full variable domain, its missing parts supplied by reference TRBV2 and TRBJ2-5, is EPEVTQTPSHQVTQMGQEVILRCVPISNHLYFYWYRQILGQKVEFLVSFYNNEISEKSEIFDDQFSVERPDGSNFTLKIRSTKLEDSAMYFCASSGGSGAQETQYFGPGTRLLVL.

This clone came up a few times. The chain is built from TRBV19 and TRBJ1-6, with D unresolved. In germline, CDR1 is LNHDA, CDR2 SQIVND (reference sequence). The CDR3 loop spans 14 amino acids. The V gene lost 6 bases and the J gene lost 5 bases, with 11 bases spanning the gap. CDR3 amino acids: CASRWTEDNSPLHF. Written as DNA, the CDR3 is TGTGCCAGTAGGTGGACCGAGGATAATTCACCCCTCCACTTT.

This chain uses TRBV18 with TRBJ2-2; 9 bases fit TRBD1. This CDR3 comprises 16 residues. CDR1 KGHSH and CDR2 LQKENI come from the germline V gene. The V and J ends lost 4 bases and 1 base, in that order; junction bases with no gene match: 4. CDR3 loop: CASSLLGQGNTGELFF. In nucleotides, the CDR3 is TGTGCCAGCTCACTTTTGGGACAGGGGAACACCGGGGAGCTGTTTTTT.

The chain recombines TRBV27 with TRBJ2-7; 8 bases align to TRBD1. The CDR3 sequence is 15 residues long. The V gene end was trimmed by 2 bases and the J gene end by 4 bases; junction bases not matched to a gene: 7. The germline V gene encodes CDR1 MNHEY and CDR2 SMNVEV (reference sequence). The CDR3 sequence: CASSLAPGGEYEQYF. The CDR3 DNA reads TGTGCCAGCAGTTTAGCTCCAGGGGGCGAGTACGAGCAGTACTTC.

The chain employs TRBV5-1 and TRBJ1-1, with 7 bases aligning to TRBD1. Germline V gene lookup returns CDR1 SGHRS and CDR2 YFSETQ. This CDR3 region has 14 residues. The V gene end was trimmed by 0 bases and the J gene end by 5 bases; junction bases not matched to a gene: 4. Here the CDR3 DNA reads TGCGCCAGCAGCTTGGCAGGGGGTGGGACTGAAGCTTTCTTT. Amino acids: CASSLAGGGTEAFF. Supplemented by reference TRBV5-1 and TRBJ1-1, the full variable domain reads KAGVTQTPRYLIKTRGQQVTLSCSPISGHRSVSWYQQTPGQGLQFLFEYFSETQRNKGNFPGRFSGRQFSNSRSEMNVSTLELGDSALYLCASSLAGGGTEAFFGQGTRLTVV.